This note documents a single T cell receptor beta chain sequence. The assay was immunoSEQ multiplex PCR, and TCRdb's table has in-frame clones only and misses some. The table lists 94,000 or so clones, around four fifths of them singletons. These data come from a study of OX40 agonist ivuxolimab in advanced cancers. Across the whole study: About 40% of patients had received prior checkpoint inhibitor therapy. Three dose-escalation patients had partial responses: one with hepatocellular carcinoma and two with cutaneous melanoma.

Trimming removed 4 bases from V and 4 bases from J, with 9 bases in between. CDR1 and CDR2 from the germline V gene are SEHNR and FQNEAQ (reference sequence). This CDR3 region has 13 residues. This material consisted of CD4+ or CD8+ T cells sorted from blood, taken in a trial of the OX40 agonist ivuxolimab. This rearrangement joins TRBV7-9 to TRBJ2-3, with D possibly being TRBD1 or TRBD2 (6 bases each). This receptor was identified in an adult with an advanced solid tumor such as melanoma, head and neck, liver or kidney cancer. The CDR3 region has the DNA TGTGCCAGCAGCTCGGGGGCTCCAGATACGCAGTATTTT. This sequence encodes CASSSGAPDTQYF. The full variable domain, rest sourced from reference TRBV7-9 and TRBJ2-3, is DTGVSQNPRHKITKRGQNVTFRCDPISEHNRLYWYRQTLGQGPEFLTYFQNEAQLEKSRLLSDRFSAERPKGSFSTLEIQRTEQGDSAMYLCASSSGAPDTQYFGPGTRLTVL.